The present T cell receptor (beta chain) was sequenced within a study of blood T cell repertoires in COVID-19 (dated by TCRdb to 2019 to 2021). Turning to the overall study: The collaborator samples originated in the United States, Italy and Spain and spanned the acute and convalescent phases of COVID-19. The material from the prospective study consisted of cDNA or gDNA derived from T cells, B-cell-depleted T cells, or PBMCs. Deeply sampled blood TCRbeta repertoires from subjects exposed to, actively infected with, or recovered from COVID-19 were included in the dataset. The repertoires were released in a freely available public database intended as a resource for research on the immune response to SARS-CoV-2. The samples were drawn from two sources: the first 160 participants of the ongoing ImmuneRACE study, and 1,000 to 1,500 subjects contributed by 6 global collaborators. A de-identified subject ID, COVID-19 status, age in years and sex were almost always included in the sample metadata. Where available, HLA class I and class II types were obtained from metadata supplied by the sample provider rather than from assay-based typing.

V lost 4 bases and J lost 9 bases; the stretch between them is 9 bases long. Including the terminal cysteine and phenylalanine, the CDR3 comprises 11 residues. The DNA shown is the 33-base CDR3, in frame from base 1. In the germline V gene, CDR1 corresponds to MNHEY and CDR2 to SVGAGI. Whole blood was collected in K2EDTA tubes by collaborating institutions according to the institutions' own protocols. For TCRbeta analysis, collaborator samples were shipped as frozen whole blood, as isolated PBMCs, or as DNA extracted from either sample type. Concerning this clone itself: Its antigen is still unknown. One base away there is no much larger clone; base qualities are not given.

TCRbeta CDR3 regions were amplified from genomic DNA by means of the immunoSEQ Assay, a bias-controlled multiplex PCR. Under the source paper's analysis protocol: The number of nucleated cells in each sample was estimated from the amplification of reference gene primers within the assay. Sequence reads were collapsed and filtered to measure the absolute abundance of every unique TCRbeta CDR3 rearrangement. For each sample, productive Simpson clonality was calculated by taking the square root of Simpson's diversity index across productive rearrangements. TCRdb limited this immuneACCESS table to in-frame rearrangements with V and J called. A share of clones is missing; checked studies link under half to unresolved V genes, and the rest is unexplained. V and J calls and clone size are copied from that table; D and trimming were computed from the DNA. The sample profile shows tens of thousands of clones; approximately 80% of them were found once. Around 4% of the sample goes to the ten largest clones.

The full study reports these points: How much clinical and demographic metadata was included differed by source and by participant, and the metadata was provided uncurated.

The specimen was peripheral blood. The chain joins TRBV6-5 to TRBJ2-5; a weak D assignment points to TRBD1 (6 bases agree). This sequence was found in an older woman with acute or convalescent COVID-19. The CDR3 region: CASSSGQSQYF. The DNA sequence follows: TGTGCCAGCAGTTCAGGACAGTCCCAGTACTTC.